Given below is one T cell receptor (beta chain) in context. This table comes from immunoSEQ multiplex PCR, and its TCRdb copy is limited to in-frame clones, with some not included. The data show some 140,000 clones, more than 60% seen once. The sample belongs to a study of blood T cell repertoires in COVID-19. Across the study: Samples came from the United States, Italy and Spain, spanning acute and convalescent COVID-19.

The clonotype was recovered from an older man with acute or convalescent COVID-19. Specimen: peripheral blood.

CDR3 in amino acids: CASNPGTGVSDTQYF. Written as DNA, the CDR3 is TGTGCCAGCAACCCCGGGACAGGGGTCTCAGATACGCAGTATTTT. This chain joins TRBV7-9 and TRBJ2-3, with 10 nucleotides matching TRBD1. CDR3 length equals 15 residues. In germline, CDR1 is SEHNR, CDR2 FQNEAQ (reference sequence). V gave up 7 bases and J gave up 4 bases; unmatched junction bases: 8.